These 23 T cell receptor beta chains share one sample of origin, sequenced in a study of cytomegalovirus exposure and HLA in healthy donors. Researchers ran the PCR with 60 Vbeta and 13 Jbeta primers. Here immunoSEQ multiplex PCR was the method, and the copy in TCRdb shows in-frame clones only, minus some. Altogether around 180,000 clones are present, over 70% being singletons, with the ten largest covering less than 1.5%. The material sequenced was PBMCs. The receptor set was obtained from a woman aged 25 to 39 in good health and CMV-seropositive.

At least ten counts were recorded for this clone. The chain is built from TRBV29-1 and TRBJ2-1; 8 bases line up with TRBD1. V lost 6 bases, J lost 5 bases, and 9 bases stayed unmatched. CDR3 size: 14 residues. Germline loops: CDR1 SQVTM, CDR2 ANQGSEA. Here the CDR3 DNA reads TGCAGCGTGCGCGACAGGGGATTCGACAATGAGCAGTTCTTC. Encoded protein: CSVRDRGFDNEQFF.

The chain combines TRBV6-6 with TRBJ2-7; 10 nucleotides agree with TRBD2. The CDR3 spans 15 residues. CDR1 is MNHNY, CDR2 SVGAGI, per germline (reference sequence). With 5 bases clipped from V and 5 bases from J, the junction kept 9 bases outside the gene matches. CDR3 amino acids: CASSTLGLANHEQYF. CDR3 DNA sequence: TGTGCCAGCAGTACCTTGGGACTAGCGAACCACGAGCAGTACTTC.

The chain uses TRBV5-1 and TRBJ1-1, with TRBD1 matching over 7 bases. J was trimmed by 0 bases and V by 0 bases; bases with no gene match: 2. This CDR3 has 15 residues. Germline values: CDR1 SGHRS, CDR2 YFSETQ. The CDR3 is CASSLGQGLNTEAFF. CDR3 DNA sequence: TGCGCCAGCAGCTTGGGACAGGGATTGAACACTGAAGCTTTCTTT.

The chain employs TRBV9 and TRBJ2-5, with D maybe TRBD1 (6 bases). Between the trimmed V and J ends, which lost 0 bases and 3 bases, there was a span of 15 bases. In germline, CDR1 is SGDLS, CDR2 YYNGEE. The CDR3 runs to 16 residues. This chain's CDR3 is CASSVGGTGIKETQYF. In DNA, the CDR3 is TGTGCCAGCAGCGTAGGTGGCACAGGGATAAAAGAGACCCAGTACTTC. Combining the CDR3 with reference TRBV9 and TRBJ2-5 gives the whole variable domain DSGVTQTPKHLITATGQRVTLRCSPRSGDLSVYWYQQSLDQGLQFLIQYYNGEERAKGNILERFSAQQFPDLHSELNLSSLELGDSALYFCASSVGGTGIKETQYFGPGTRLLVL.

The chain uses TRBV29-1 and TRBJ2-1, with TRBD1 matching over 9 bases. Germline assignment: CDR1 SQVTM and CDR2 ANQGSEA. The CDR3 is made up of 16 amino acids. With V trimmed by 1 base and J by 0 bases, 4 bases remained unmatched. Written as DNA, the CDR3 is TGCAGCGTTGAAGGAGGGACAGGGAACTCCTACAATGAGCAGTTCTTC. Translating gives CSVEGGTGNSYNEQFF.

This clone was recorded only once. The rearrangement links TRBV28 to TRBJ1-2; D is undetermined. The CDR3 is 12 residues long. Trimming removed 5 bases at V and 8 bases at J, with 12 bases between. Germline lookup yields CDR1 MDHEN and CDR2 SYDVKM. The CDR3 region has the DNA TGTGCCAGCAGTACCGCGTTAACGGGCTACACCTTC. This translates into CASSTALTGYTF.

This rearrangement joins TRBV28 to TRBJ2-5; D call uncertain. Germline assignment: CDR1 MDHEN and CDR2 SYDVKM. V was clipped by 8 bases and J by 5 bases, with 12 bases between them. The CDR3 contains 12 residues. The DNA for the CDR3 is TGTGCCAGCTCCATCGTGGAGGAGACCCAGTACTTC. Translated, it gives CASSIVEETQYF. The full variable domain, in which reference TRBV28 and TRBJ2-5 provide the parts outside the CDR3, is DVKVTQSSRYLVKRTGEKVFLECVQDMDHENMFWYRQDPGLGLRLIYFSYDVKMKEKGDIPEGYSVSREKKERFSLILESASTNQTSMYLCASSIVEETQYFGPGTRLLVL.

This clone occurred a few times. J is TRBJ2-2 and V is TRBV15; no reliable D call. The germline CDR1 and CDR2 sequences are LNHNV and YYDKDF (reference sequence). There are 14 residues in the CDR3. The V and J ends lost 0 bases and 7 bases respectively, with 9 bases between them. CDR3 DNA sequence: TGTGCCACCAGCAGAGATCTGAGTGGCGGGGAGCTGTTTTTT. Translated, it gives CATSRDLSGGELFF.

J is TRBJ2-1 and V is TRBV19; weak D call: TRBD1 (5 bases). The CDR3 totals 14 residues. Germline-derived CDR1 and CDR2 are LNHDA and SQIVND (reference sequence). Trimming removed 6 bases from V and 5 bases from J, with 14 bases in between. The CDR3 reads CASRTRQKDNEQFF. As DNA, the CDR3 is TGTGCCAGTAGAACCCGACAGAAGGACAATGAGCAGTTCTTC.

This chain connects TRBV27 to TRBJ2-7; D possibly corresponds to TRBD1 (5 bases). V lost 1 base and J 1 base, leaving 14 bases between the germline ends. The germline V gene has CDR1 MNHEY and CDR2 SMNVEV (reference sequence). The CDR3 consists of 16 residues. CDR3 region: CASSLFPQGTSYEQYF. As DNA, the CDR3 is TGTGCCAGCAGTTTATTTCCCCAGGGCACATCCTACGAGCAGTACTTC.

In DNA form, the CDR3 reads TGCGCCAGCAGCTTGGTGGGCGGACACCACGGCTACACCTTC. This codes for CASSLVGGHHGYTF. The rearrangement links TRBV5-1 to TRBJ1-2, with D possibly being TRBD1 (5 bases). Germline V gene data show CDR1 as SGHRS and CDR2 as YFSETQ. The V gene lost 0 bases and the J gene lost 8 bases, with 14 bases spanning the gap. The CDR3 has 14 residues.

This chain joins TRBV27 and TRBJ1-5; TRBD1 is a possible D gene (6 bases). Trimming left V 5 bases short and J 5 bases short, with 19 bases between. This CDR3 spans 16 amino acids. Germline V gene lookup returns CDR1 MNHEY and CDR2 SMNVEV (reference sequence). The CDR3 sequence: CASSALLQGFDQPQHF. In DNA, the CDR3 is TGTGCCAGCAGTGCCCTACTACAGGGCTTTGATCAGCCCCAGCATTTT.

The chain joins TRBV27 to TRBJ1-1; 12 nucleotides line up with TRBD1. V dropped 5 bases and J dropped 5; count of bases not matched to a gene: 6. Per germline, CDR1 MNHEY and CDR2 SMNVEV (reference sequence). CDR3 length equals 15 residues. This CDR3 reads CASSPWDRGQTEAFF. The CDR3 coding sequence is TGTGCCAGCAGTCCTTGGGACAGGGGGCAAACTGAAGCTTTCTTT.

CDR3 nucleotides: TGTGCCAGCAGGTACTCCTTCGAGAGGACTGAAGCTTTCTTT. This codes for CASRYSFERTEAFF. The chain links TRBV28 to TRBJ1-1; D is unresolved. Looked up from germline, CDR1 is MDHEN and CDR2 is SYDVKM. The CDR3 runs 14 residues. V lost 6 bases, J lost 5 bases, and 16 bases lay in between.

This clone was counted a few times. The chain is built from TRBV5-1 and TRBJ2-5; D not resolved. Trimming shortened V by 0 bases and J by 3 bases, and 18 bases separated the two germline ends. The germline gives CDR1 SGHRS, CDR2 YFSETQ. This CDR3 region has 17 residues. CDR3 DNA sequence: TGCGCCAGCAGCTTGGTCGTGATAGCCGGAATGGAAGAGACCCAGTACTTC. This gives the protein CASSLVVIAGMEETQYF.

This clone came up a few times. The V call is TRBV11-1, the J call TRBJ2-5, with TRBD2 matching 9 bases. V gave up 5 bases and J gave up 5 bases; unmatched junction bases: 9. The CDR3 spans 15 residues. CDR1 SGHAT and CDR2 FQDESV come from the germline V gene (reference sequence). CDR3 in DNA: TGTGCCAGCAGCGGAGGCGGGAGGGCCGGGGAGACCCAGTACTTC. This gives the protein CASSGGGRAGETQYF.

The chain uses TRBV2 and TRBJ2-7; D perhaps matches TRBD2 (5 bases). From germline, CDR1 is SNHLY and CDR2 FYNNEI. V lost 5 bases and J 3 bases, leaving 11 bases between the germline ends. This CDR3 comprises 13 residues. CDR3 sequence: CASSPTRGYEQYF. For the CDR3, the DNA is TGTGCCAGCAGTCCAACTAGAGGCTACGAGCAGTACTTC.

The chain is built from TRBV18 and TRBJ2-2; D perhaps matches TRBD2 (6 bases). CDR1 and CDR2 (germline): KGHSH, LQKENI. V lost 6 bases to trimming and J lost 4 bases, with 18 bases between them. The length of the CDR3 is 16 residues. The CDR3 spells CASSISAREATGELFF. In DNA form, the CDR3 reads TGTGCCAGCTCTATCTCCGCCAGGGAGGCCACCGGGGAGCTGTTTTTT.

The chain is built from TRBV11-2 and TRBJ2-5; D unclear. Deletions cut 1 base from V and 11 bases from J, with 8 bases between. Germline V CDR1 and CDR2: SGHAT, FQNNGV. The CDR3 totals 11 residues. The CDR3 region has the DNA TGTGCCAGCAGCTTAGCGGGTGAGCAGTACTTC. This gives the protein CASSLAGEQYF.

This sequence joins TRBV19 and TRBJ2-5, with TRBD2 matching 11 bases. The germline V gene has CDR1 LNHDA and CDR2 SQIVND (reference sequence). Germline trimming cut 3 bases from V and 3 bases from J; bases unmatched to any gene: 9. The CDR3 length is 17 residues. The CDR3 region has the DNA TGTGCCAGTAGTATTGGTAGCGGGAGGGCCGGGAAAGAGACCCAGTACTTC. Amino acids: CASSIGSGRAGKETQYF.

The rearrangement links TRBV6-5 to TRBJ1-4; no reliable D call. Looked up from germline, CDR1 is MNHEY and CDR2 is SVGAGI. V lost 6 bases, J lost 2 bases, and 7 bases lay in between. This CDR3 has 13 residues. CDR3 amino acids: CASRRVTNEKLFF. The CDR3 DNA is TGTGCCAGCAGGAGGGTGACTAATGAAAAACTGTTTTTT.

The chain couples TRBV9 to TRBJ1-2; tentative D call: TRBD1 (6 bases). Trimming removed 0 bases at V and 4 bases at J, with 10 bases between. Looked up from germline, CDR1 is SGDLS and CDR2 is YYNGEE. This CDR3 comprises 14 residues. CDR3 sequence (DNA): TGTGCCAGCAGCGTAGCTACCAGGGGCTATGGCTACACCTTC. Encoded protein: CASSVATRGYGYTF.

The chain links TRBV21-1 to TRBJ2-4; the table's D call, TRBD1, has no DNA check behind it. TRBV21-1 is noted as a pseudogene. This CDR3 region has 16 residues. CDR3 DNA sequence: TGTGCCAGCAGTAAAAAGGGGGAACTAGCCAAAAACATTCAGTACTTC. Its translation: CASSKKGELAKNIQYF.